This T cell receptor beta chain was recorded in a study of OX40 agonist ivuxolimab in advanced cancers. Study details: Patients in dose escalation had liver, melanoma, kidney or head and neck cancers. Those enrolled were around 87% male, with a mean age of roughly 60 years and ages from roughly 20 to 90.

Points from the study as a whole: With doses of 0.1 to 3.0 mg/kg, CD4+ and CD8+ blood T cells had undergone clonal expansion by week 6. Among some nonresponders, normalized T-cell clonal expansion was also low.

Only in-frame clones appear in the TCRdb table, and some are missing; sequencing was by immunoSEQ multiplex PCR. The profile shows 80,000 or so clones, approximately 89% of them singletons. Points on this clone: Its antigen is not identified.

The V and J ends lost 7 bases and 2 bases, in that order; junction bases with no gene match: 5. From germline, CDR1 is SNHLY and CDR2 FYNNEI. The CDR3 consists of 14 residues. This specimen was CD4+ or CD8+ T cells sorted from blood, taken in a trial of the OX40 agonist ivuxolimab. The source is an adult with an advanced solid tumor such as melanoma, head and neck, liver or kidney cancer. The rearrangement links TRBV2 to TRBJ2-3, with 8 bases lining up with TRBD2. CDR3 region: CASKLAVITDTQYF. CDR3 sequence (DNA): TGTGCCAGCAAACTAGCGGTTATCACAGATACGCAGTATTTT.